The subject of this entry is one T cell receptor (beta chain). This record comes from a study of blood T cell repertoires in COVID-19. Study details: Nucleic acid was either cDNA or gDNA, and it came from T cells, B-cell-depleted T cells, or PBMCs.

Germline assignment: CDR1 SEHNR and CDR2 FQNEAQ (reference sequence). V gave up 8 bases and J gave up 2 bases, with 18 bases separating them. The CDR3 has 15 amino acids. Clones were read by immunoSEQ multiplex PCR, and TCRdb kept only the in-frame ones, dropping some. The sample has 60,000 to 80,000 clones; about 88% are singletons. The chain has TRBV7-9 and TRBJ1-2; no reliable D call. The receptor comes from a human donor in a cohort sampled during active COVID-19. Sequencing used peripheral blood. The CDR3 loop reads CASGLREGWNYGYTF. The CDR3 nucleotides read TGTGCCAGCGGGTTAAGGGAGGGCTGGAACTATGGCTACACCTTC.